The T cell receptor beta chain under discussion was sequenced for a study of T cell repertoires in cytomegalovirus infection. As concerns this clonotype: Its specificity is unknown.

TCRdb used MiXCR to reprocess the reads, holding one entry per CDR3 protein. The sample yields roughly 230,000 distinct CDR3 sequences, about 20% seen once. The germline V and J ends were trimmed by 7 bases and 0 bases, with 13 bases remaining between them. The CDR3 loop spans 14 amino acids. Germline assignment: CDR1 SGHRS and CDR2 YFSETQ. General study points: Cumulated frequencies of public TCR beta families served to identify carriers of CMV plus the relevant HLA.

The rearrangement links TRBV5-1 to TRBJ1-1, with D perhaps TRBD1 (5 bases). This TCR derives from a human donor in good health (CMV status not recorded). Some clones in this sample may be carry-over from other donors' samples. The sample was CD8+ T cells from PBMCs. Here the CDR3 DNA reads TGCGCCAGCCAAGAGGGGTACATGAACACTGAAGCTTTCTTT. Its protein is CASQEGYMNTEAFF.